This T cell receptor beta chain was recovered during a study of beta chain features in type 1 diabetes. Study-wide results and limits: Whether TCRB rearrangement is influenced by HLA type was left unresolved in this analysis. The study found moderately but significantly shorter TCRB CDR3s in all four CD4+ subsets of Type 1 diabetes patients.

The investigators reverse transcribed all of the isolated RNA, so they sequenced expressed TCRB transcripts. TCRdb's copy holds only in-frame clones and misses some; the assay was immunoSEQ multiplex PCR. The sample consists of 100,000 to 150,000 clones, about 10% of them appearing once. The CDR3 runs to 13 residues. The germline V gene encodes CDR1 SQVTM and CDR2 ANQGSEA. V gave up 7 bases and J gave up 5 bases, with 17 bases separating them. About this clone: Its antigen is as yet unknown.

This receptor was taken from a man aged 25-45 years with type 1 diabetes. The V call is TRBV29-1, the J call TRBJ1-2, with a weak D call TRBD1 (5 bases). The sequenced sample was central memory CD4+ T cells from blood. The CDR3: CSAPGGGGYGYTF. CDR3 DNA sequence: TGCAGCGCCCCCGGGGGGGGAGGATATGGCTACACCTTC.